Listed here is a single T cell receptor beta chain. Using immunoSEQ multiplex PCR, the repertoire was profiled, and TCRdb retains in-frame clones only, with some absent. Counted here are roughly 190,000 clones, roughly three quarters occurring once; the ten biggest clones make up just over 8.5%. This entry comes from a study of blood T cell repertoires in COVID-19. Germline CDR1 MNHEY, CDR2 SVGAGI. Trimming took off 2 bases at V and 0 bases at J, with 8 bases between the two ends. This CDR3 spans 16 amino acids. Sequencing was performed on peripheral blood. This chain links TRBV6-5 with TRBJ1-6; D gene uncertain. This clonotype was sampled from a woman in her 50s with active or convalescent COVID-19. CDR3 residues: CASSYAESSYNSPLHF. The CDR3 bases are TGTGCCAGCAGTTACGCCGAGAGCTCCTATAATTCACCCCTCCACTTT.